Listed here are 10 T cell receptor beta chains from one sample, sequenced in a study of blood T cells in healthy people across ages. Next came a second PCR, run for about 7 to 12 cycles, which used a sample-barcoded 5' primer along with a J-beta primer mix. Via MiXCR, TCRdb re-called the 5' RACE reads, giving one row per CDR3 protein. The sample consists of 1.5 million to 2 million distinct CDR3 sequences, roughly 52% of them appearing once. Input material: blood. These receptors were collected from a woman aged 40 to 49 in good health.

This chain connects TRBV7-9 to TRBJ2-1; D not resolved. The DNA end is a closer match to TRBJ2-7, so the J assignment may be wrong. The CDR3 sequence is 14 residues long. Germline values: CDR1 SEHNR, CDR2 FQNEAQ (reference sequence). CDR3 sequence reads: CASSLLRTGNEQYF. CDR3 in DNA: TGTGCCAGCAGCTTATTACGGACGGGCAATGAGCAGTACTTC.

The chain recombines TRBV7-2 with TRBJ2-3; D possibly uses TRBD1 or TRBD2 (5 bases each). CDR3 length: 15 amino acids. Germline V lookup: CDR1 SGHTA, CDR2 FQGNSA. V gave up 4 bases and J gave up 0 bases, with 11 bases separating them. In DNA, the CDR3 is TGTGCCAGCAGCTCCCCGGGACCAAGCACAGATACGCAGTATTTT. Translating it yields CASSSPGPSTDTQYF.

V and J are TRBV20-1 and TRBJ2-1; D remains unclear. Germline V gives CDR1 DFQATT, CDR2 SNEGSKA (reference sequence). The V end was cut by 3 bases, the J end by 3 bases, with 9 bases between. The CDR3 is 13 amino acids. CDR3 residues: CSASRGVYNEQFF. DNA for the CDR3: TGCAGTGCTAGTCGTGGGGTCTACAATGAGCAGTTCTTC.

V usage is TRBV7-2 and J usage is TRBJ1-2; D unresolved. The CDR3 is 12 amino acids. V was trimmed by 7 bases and J by 5 bases, leaving 11 bases between them. Germline CDR1 SGHTA, CDR2 FQGNSA. CDR3 residues: CASTLGLYGYTF. CDR3 DNA: TGTGCCAGCACCCTTGGATTGTATGGCTACACCTTC.

This clonotype was detected only a few times. The chain employs TRBV6-5 and TRBJ2-5; D is uncertain. The CDR3 length is 16 residues. Trimming removed 2 bases from V and 4 bases from J, with 17 bases in between. The germline V gene encodes CDR1 MNHEY and CDR2 SVGAGI. DNA for the CDR3: TGTGCCAGCAGTTACCGGGCCGCCTCGCCCCCAGAGACCCAGTACTTC. This translates into CASSYRAASPPETQYF.

This rearrangement joins TRBV20-1 to TRBJ2-1; 8 nucleotides agree with TRBD2. The V gene's germline CDR1 is DFQATT and CDR2 SNEGSKA (reference sequence). V was clipped by 5 bases and J by 7 bases; unmatched bases: 13. CDR3 length equals 15 residues. Here the CDR3 DNA reads TGCAGTGCTTATCGAGCGGGGGCCCTGGGGAATGAGCAGTTCTTC. Its translation is CSAYRAGALGNEQFF.

This clonotype was counted a few times. This sequence joins TRBV6-5 and TRBJ2-5; TRBD1 matches 9 bases. The CDR3 is 15 amino acids. Germline loops: CDR1 MNHEY, CDR2 SVGAGI. After removal of 1 base from V and 11 bases from J, the junction contained 11 bases not matched to a gene. The CDR3 bases are TGTGCCAGCAGTTACTTGGGGACAGGGTACGAGGTGCAGTACTTC. It translates to CASSYLGTGYEVQYF.

CDR3 sequence reads: CASSYSKRGTSGATYEQYF. The CDR3 nucleotides read TGTGCCAGCAGTTACTCGAAAAGGGGCACTAGCGGGGCCACCTACGAGCAGTACTTC. This chain joins TRBV6-2 or TRBV6-3 and TRBJ2-7, with TRBD2 matching 10 bases. The CDR3 has 19 residues. Trimming at V came to 0 bases and at J to 2 bases, leaving 13 bases not matched to a gene. Germline CDR1 is MNHEY and CDR2 is SVGEGT.

The chain carries TRBV4-3 and TRBJ2-7, with TRBD1 as a possible D gene (6 bases). This CDR3 comprises 15 residues. Looked up from germline, CDR1 is LGHNA and CDR2 is YSLEER. Between the trimmed V and J ends, which lost 0 bases and 4 bases, there was a span of 13 bases. CDR3: CASSQDVGTIYEQYF. As DNA, the CDR3 is TGCGCCAGCAGCCAAGATGTCGGGACAATATACGAGCAGTACTTC.

The table lists this clonotype with a few counts. V usage is TRBV4-3 and J usage is TRBJ2-7; the match to TRBD1 covers 8 bases. The CDR3 is 13 residues long. Per germline, CDR1 LGHNA and CDR2 YSLEER. V was clipped by 4 bases and J by 10 bases; unmatched bases: 9. The CDR3 bases are TGCGCCAGCAGCCCGCGGACAGGGAATTCCCAGTACTTC. This encodes CASSPRTGNSQYF.